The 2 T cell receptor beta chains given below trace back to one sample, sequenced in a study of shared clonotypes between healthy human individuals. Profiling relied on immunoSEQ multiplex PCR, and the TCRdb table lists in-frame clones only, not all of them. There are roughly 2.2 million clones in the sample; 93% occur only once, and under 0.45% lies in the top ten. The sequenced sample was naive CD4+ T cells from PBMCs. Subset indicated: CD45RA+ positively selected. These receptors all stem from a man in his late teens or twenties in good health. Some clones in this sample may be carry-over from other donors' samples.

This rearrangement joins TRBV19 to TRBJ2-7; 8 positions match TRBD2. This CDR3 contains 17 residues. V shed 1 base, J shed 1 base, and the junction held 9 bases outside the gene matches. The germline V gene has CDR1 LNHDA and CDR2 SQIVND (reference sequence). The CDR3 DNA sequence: TGTGCCAGTAGTATAGCCAGAGCGGGAGAAAGATCCTACGAGCAGTACTTC. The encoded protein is CASSIARAGERSYEQYF.

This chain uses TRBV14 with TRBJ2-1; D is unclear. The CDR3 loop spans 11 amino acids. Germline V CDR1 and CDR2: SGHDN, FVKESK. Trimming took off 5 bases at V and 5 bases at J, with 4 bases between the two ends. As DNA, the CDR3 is TGTGCCAGCAGCGGGCACAATGAGCAGTTCTTC. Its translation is CASSGHNEQFF. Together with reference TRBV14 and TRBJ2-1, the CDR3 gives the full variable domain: EAGVTQFPSHSVIEKGQTVTLRCDPISGHDNLYWYRRVMGKEIKFLLHFVKESKQDESGMPNNRFLAERTGGTYSTLKVQPAELEDSGVYFCASSGHNEQFFGPGTRLTVL.